These T cell receptor beta chains were read from a single sample in a study of glioma-infiltrating T cells. TCRdb called the multiplex PCR reads again in MiXCR, with one record for every CDR3 protein. The sample shows about 410,000 distinct CDR3 sequences, about two fifths of them seen only once. Input material: glioma tissue, nonneoplastic brain tissue, or PBMCs (not recorded which). Receptors were obtained from a human donor with low-grade glioma or glioblastoma, undergoing nonglioma brain surgery, or in good health (not recorded which). Both conserved end residues are part of each CDR3. D genes are given only for firm matches. Size tells how often a clone was seen (once, few, many) or the class of an expanded clone, and some rows leave it out.

TRBJ1-2 - TRBV6-2/TRBV6-3 - TGTGCCAGCAGCTACCATGACGGGAGAGGTAACTATGGCTACACCTTC CASSYHDGRGNYGYTF
TRBJ2-4 - TRBV29-1 - TGCAGCGTTGAAGAATCCAGGCAACTAGCCAAAAACATTCAGTACTTC CSVEESRQLAKNIQYF
TRBJ2-1 - TRBV5-1 - TGCGCCAGCAGCTTGGGGATTGACCCTGCCTCCTACAATGAGCAGTTCTTC CASSLGIDPASYNEQFF
TRBJ1-5 TRBD1 TRBV27 many TGTGCCAGCAGTTTGACAGGGGACATTCAGCCCCAGCATTTT CASSLTGDIQPQHF
TRBJ1-2 - TRBV27 many TGTGCCAGCAGTTCCGGGGCTTCGGTCTATGGCTACACCTTC CASSSGASVYGYTF
TRBJ1-2 - TRBV4-3 few TGCGCCAGCAGTCGCCTGGGCGGTGGGGATGGCTACACCTTC CASSRLGGGDGYTF
TRBJ2-7 - TRBV28 few TGTGCCAGCAGTTCGGCAGGGACCTACGAGCAGTACTTC CASSSAGTYEQYF
TRBJ2-3 TRBD2 TRBV10-3 - TGTGCCATCAGTGGTTCACTAGCGGAAAGCACAGATACGCTGTATTTT CAISGSLAESTDTLYF
TRBJ2-1 - TRBV25-1 - TGTGCCAGCAGTCGGGCAGGGAACTCCTACAATGAGCAGTTCTTC CASSRAGNSYNEQFF
TRBJ2-1 TRBD2 TRBV10-3 few TGTGCCATCAGTTCGACTAGCGGGAATGAGCAGTTCTTC CAISSTSGNEQFF
TRBJ2-5 TRBD1 TRBV4-1 - TGCGCCAGCAGCCGCTTCCAGGGGGCCCGGGAGACCCAGTACTTC CASSRFQGARETQYF
TRBJ1-2 - TRBV6-2/TRBV6-3 many TGTGCCAGCAGTTACTCGGACAAGTACACCTTC CASSYSDKYTF
TRBJ2-7 - TRBV20-1 once TGCAGTGCTAGAGATGTGTTGGAGTCAGGGGTTTACGAGCAGTACTTC CSARDVLESGVYEQYF
TRBJ1-6 - TRBV6-5 - TGTGCCAGCAGTTACTCTCACCCGAGACTCCAGAGCTCCTATAATTCACCCCTCCACTTT CASSYSHPRLQSSYNSPLHF
TRBJ1-5 - TRBV20-1 many TGCAGTGCTAGAGATCCGGGGGCTGGTCAGCCCCAGCATTTT CSARDPGAGQPQHF
TRBJ2-1 TRBD2 TRBV19 - TGTGCCAGTAGCGGCCCCACTAGCGGGAGGGCCGAAGAGCAGTTCTTC CASSGPTSGRAEEQFF
TRBJ2-3 - TRBV28 few TGTGCCAGCAGTTTATTACAGGAGGCTGGAAATAAGGGCACAGATACGCAGTATTTT CASSLLQEAGNKGTDTQYF
TRBJ1-1 TRBD1 TRBV25-1 many TGTGCCAGCAGCCGGGACAGGCGTAACACTGAAGCTTTCTTT CASSRDRRNTEAFF
TRBJ1-2 - TRBV15 - TGTGCCGCCAGCAGAGTCCCATCCAACTATGGCTACACCTTC CAASRVPSNYGYTF
TRBJ2-1 - TRBV7-2 - TGTGCCAGCACCAAAAGGGGGGGGCGCTACAATGAGCAGTTCTTC CASTKRGGRYNEQFF
TRBJ1-1 - TRBV5-1 - TGCGCCAGCAGCTCAAGAGGGTACACTGAAGCTTTCTTT CASSSRGYTEAFF
TRBJ1-2 TRBD1 TRBV18 - TGTGCCAGCTCACCGGACAGGGAGAACTATGGCTACACCTTC CASSPDRENYGYTF
TRBJ2-3 TRBD1 TRBV18 - TGTGCCAGCTCACCACTGGGACAGGCTACTAGCACAGATACGCAGTATTTT CASSPLGQATSTDTQYF
TRBJ2-7 - TRBV7-2 - TGTGCCAGCAGCTGGGGACCGGGGAACGAGCAGTACTTC CASSWGPGNEQYF
TRBJ2-3 - TRBV20-1 - - CSARVGQGSTDTEYF
TRBJ1-2 - TRBV7-9 few TGTGCCAGCAGCTCCATAGGAGGACCGACCAACTATGGCTACACCTTC CASSSIGGPTNYGYTF
TRBJ1-5 - TRBV20-1 many TGCAGTGCTAGAGATTGGGTATTTAGCAATCAGCCCCAGCATTTT CSARDWVFSNQPQHF
TRBJ2-3 TRBD2 TRBV7-8 - TGTGCCAGCAGCTTTCGATTAGCGGGGGACACAGATACGCAGTATTTT CASSFRLAGDTDTQYF
TRBJ2-1 TRBD2 TRBV7-2 - TGTGCCAGCAGCCTCGAGGCGGGAGGGCCCTACAATGAGCAGTTCTTC CASSLEAGGPYNEQFF
TRBJ2-3 - TRBV19 - TGTGCCAGTAGTATGCACGGGACTAGCACAGATACGCAGTATTTT CASSMHGTSTDTQYF
TRBJ1-5 TRBD1 TRBV29-1 - TGCAGCGTGGGGATCGGACAGGGAAGGGGAAGCAATCAGCCCCAGCATTTT CSVGIGQGRGSNQPQHF
TRBJ1-1 - TRBV4-3 many TGCGCCAGCAGCCTGACAGGATCAACTGAAGCTTTCTTT CASSLTGSTEAFF
TRBJ1-5 - TRBV19 - TGTGCCAGTAGTATGAAGGGAGTTCAGCCCCAGCATTTT CASSMKGVQPQHF
TRBJ2-5 TRBD2 TRBV27 once TGTGCCAGCGGTAACTTAGCGGGAGCTATAGAGACCCAGCACTTC CASGNLAGAIETQHF
TRBJ2-7 - TRBV6-2/TRBV6-3 - TGTGCCAGCAGTTACTCGTTGGAAGGGCGCGAGCAGTACTTC CASSYSLEGREQYF
TRBJ2-5 - TRBV7-2 - TGTGCCAGCTCCCGAGGGGGGGCGCAAGCTCTGGGGACCCAGTACTTC CASSRGGAQALGTQYF
TRBJ2-5 TRBD2 TRBV20-1 many TGCAGTGCTTCCGGGACTAGCCTAGAGACCCAGTACTTC CSASGTSLETQYF
TRBJ2-1 - TRBV28 - TGTGCCAGCAGTTTTAGGGGGAGGCCCAAATTCTTC CASSFRGRPKFF
TRBJ2-2 - TRBV7-2 few TGTGCCAGCAGCTTAGAACAGTACACCGGGGAGCTGTTTTTT CASSLEQYTGELFF
TRBJ2-2 - TRBV25-1 - TGTGCCAGCAGTGACGTAGGCAGGGGTACGAACACCGGGGAGCTGTTTTTT CASSDVGRGTNTGELFF
TRBJ1-5 - TRBV6-1 many TGTGCCACTCTGGTTCAGGGACGACAGCCCCAGCATTTT CATLVQGRQPQHF
TRBJ1-5 - TRBV28 - TGTGCCAGCAGTTCCCCCCCGGGTGGGGAAGGCAATCAGCCCCAGCATTTT CASSSPPGGEGNQPQHF
TRBJ1-1 TRBD1 TRBV12-3/TRBV12-4 once TGTGCCAGCAGTCGTAACAGGGGCAACACTGAAGCTTTCTTT CASSRNRGNTEAFF
TRBJ2-7 - TRBV28 - TGTGCCAGCAGTTTAATCATTTTTCGCGAGCTGTACTTC CASSLIIFRELYF
TRBJ2-1 TRBD2 TRBV7-2 - TGTGCCAGCAGCTCGTCACTAGCGGGAGGGCTAGATGAGCAGTTCTTC CASSSSLAGGLDEQFF
TRBJ1-1 - TRBV7-3 many TGTGCCAGCAGCTTAATGGGTTCGAACACTGAAGCTTTCTTT CASSLMGSNTEAFF
TRBJ2-1 TRBD1 TRBV6-2/TRBV6-3 many TGTGCCAGCAGTTCACCCGTTAGGGGGCGAAATGAGCAGTTCTTC CASSSPVRGRNEQFF
TRBJ2-5 TRBD1 TRBV19 - TGTGCCAGTAGTACAGACAGGGGGAATTTAGAGACCCAGTACTTC CASSTDRGNLETQYF
TRBJ1-5 - TRBV27 many TGTGCCAGCAGTCCATCGACAGGCAATCAGCCCCAGCATTTT CASSPSTGNQPQHF
TRBJ2-3 - TRBV5-1 - TGCGCCAGCAGCTTGGGTGCTAGCGAAAGCACAGATACGCAGTATTTT CASSLGASESTDTQYF
TRBJ1-5 - TRBV4-1 few TGCGCCAGCAGCCAAGATCCTGGGGGCGGTCAGCCCCAGCATTTT CASSQDPGGGQPQHF
TRBJ1-2 TRBD1 TRBV29-1 - TGCAGCGTTGTCCCCCGGGACAGGGACTATGGCTACACCTTC CSVVPRDRDYGYTF
TRBJ2-5 TRBD1 TRBV4-1 - TGCGCCAGCAGTCGACGGACAGGCCTCCAAGAGACCCAGTACTTC CASSRRTGLQETQYF
TRBJ1-6 TRBD1 TRBV20-1 - TGCAGTGCTAGAGTGGTCAGGGGACAGAGCTCCTATAATTCACCCCTCCACTTT CSARVVRGQSSYNSPLHF
TRBJ2-7 TRBD2 TRBV14 - TGTGCCAGCAGCCTTATAGCGGGAGGGCAATACGAGCAGTACTTC CASSLIAGGQYEQYF
TRBJ2-7 - TRBV28 few TGTGCCAGCACCCCCCGTAAAGGCGGGGTCTTCGAGCAGTACTTC CASTPRKGGVFEQYF
TRBJ2-7 TRBD2 TRBV20-1 - TGCAGCGTAACGGGGGGATCCCCCGACGAGCAGTACTTC CSVTGGSPDEQYF
TRBJ2-7 - TRBV6-2/TRBV6-3 - TGTGCCAGCAGGGGGACCCACGAGCAGTACTTC CASRGTHEQYF
TRBJ2-7 - TRBV29-1 once TGCAGCGTTGAAGGTGCCCAGGGCCACTACGAGCAGTACTTC CSVEGAQGHYEQYF